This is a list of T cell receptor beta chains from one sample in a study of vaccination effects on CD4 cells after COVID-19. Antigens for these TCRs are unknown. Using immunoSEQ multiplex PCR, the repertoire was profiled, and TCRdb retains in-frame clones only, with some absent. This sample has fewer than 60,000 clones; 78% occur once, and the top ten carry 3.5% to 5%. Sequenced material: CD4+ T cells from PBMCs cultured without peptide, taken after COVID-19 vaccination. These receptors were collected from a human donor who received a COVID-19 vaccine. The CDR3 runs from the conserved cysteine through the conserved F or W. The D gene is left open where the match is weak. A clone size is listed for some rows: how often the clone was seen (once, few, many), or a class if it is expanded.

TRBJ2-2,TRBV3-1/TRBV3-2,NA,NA,CASSRSQVLTGELFF,TGTGCCAGCAGCCGATCCCAGGTTTTGACCGGGGAGCTGTTTTTT
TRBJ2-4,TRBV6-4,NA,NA,CASREELGNIQYF,TGTGCCAGCAGAGAAGAGTTGGGAAACATTCAGTACTTC
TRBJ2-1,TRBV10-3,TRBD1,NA,CASHMRQGASNEQFF,TGTGCCAGCCATATGCGACAGGGGGCAAGCAATGAGCAGTTCTTC
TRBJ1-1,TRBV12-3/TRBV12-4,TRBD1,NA,CASRAGQGGRAFF,TGTGCCAGCAGGGCCGGACAGGGAGGTAGAGCTTTCTTT
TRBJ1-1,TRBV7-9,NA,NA,CASSQRALNTEAFF,TGTGCCAGCAGCCAAAGGGCCCTGAACACTGAAGCTTTCTTT
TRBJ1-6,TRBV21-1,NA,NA,CASSKTGGIGSPLHF,TGTGCCAGCAGCAAAACGGGAGGGATCGGGTCACCCCTCCACTTT
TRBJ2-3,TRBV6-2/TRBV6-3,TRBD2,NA,CASSYGSGRARTQYF,TGTGCCAGCAGTTACGGTAGCGGGAGGGCCCGGACGCAGTATTTT
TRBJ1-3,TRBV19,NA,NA,CASSISKGGTGNTIYF,TGTGCCAGTAGTATATCGAAGGGCGGAACTGGAAACACCATATATTTT
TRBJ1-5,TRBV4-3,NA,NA,CASSQLGDQPQHF,TGCGCCAGCAGCCAACTAGGAGATCAGCCCCAGCATTTT
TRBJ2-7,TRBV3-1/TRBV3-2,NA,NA,CASSQVTTSRNYEQYF,TGTGCCAGCAGCCAAGTAACCACTAGTCGAAACTACGAGCAGTACTTC
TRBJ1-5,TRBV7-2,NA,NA,CASSLGLNQPQHF,TGTGCCAGCAGCTTGGGCCTTAATCAGCCCCAGCATTTT
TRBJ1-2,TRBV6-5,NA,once,CASSYSRGTNYGYTF,TGTGCCAGCAGTTACTCGAGGGGTACTAACTATGGCTACACCTTC
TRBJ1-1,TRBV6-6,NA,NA,CASRLMGTEAFF,TGTGCCAGCAGGCTAATGGGCACTGAAGCTTTCTTT
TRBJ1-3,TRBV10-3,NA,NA,CASGGNTIYF,TGTGCATCAGGGGGAAACACCATATATTTT
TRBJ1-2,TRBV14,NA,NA,CASSPVPNYGYTF,TGTGCCAGCAGCCCGGTGCCTAACTATGGCTACACCTTC
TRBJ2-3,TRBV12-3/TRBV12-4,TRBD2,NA,CASSLRGDTQYF,TGTGCCAGCAGTTTGCGGGGGGATACGCAGTATTTT
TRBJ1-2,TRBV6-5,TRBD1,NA,CASSSTGAAYGYTF,TGTGCCAGCAGTTCGACAGGGGCGGCCTATGGCTACACCTTC
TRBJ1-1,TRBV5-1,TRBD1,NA,CASSSGNGQGEAFF,TGCGCCAGCAGCTCCGGAAACGGACAGGGAGAAGCTTTCTTT
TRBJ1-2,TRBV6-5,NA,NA,CASSYLPAGSGYTF,TGTGCCAGCAGTTACCTCCCAGCAGGGTCTGGCTACACCTTC
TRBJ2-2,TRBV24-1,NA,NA,CATPKGAGPGELFF,TGTGCCACCCCTAAAGGTGCCGGCCCCGGGGAGCTGTTTTTT